This record concerns one T cell receptor (beta chain) sequence. The sample is drawn from a study of T-cell memory formation after mild COVID-19. V was clipped by 3 bases and J by 1 base; unmatched bases: 7. The CDR3 totals 16 residues. Germline CDR1 reads SGDLS; CDR2 reads YYNGEE. TCRdb reanalysed the 5' RACE reads using MiXCR and keeps one entry per CDR3 protein. The sample lists fewer than 140,000 distinct CDR3 sequences, around 12% seen once, with 27% in the top ten. The genes are TRBV9 and TRBJ2-5; 9 nucleotides line up with TRBD1. The sample consisted of PBMCs or a T cell subset sorted from them (not recorded which). The TCR comes from an adult woman who had mild COVID-19 (a few samples of this study predate the infection). Cell type and time point are not known. The CDR3 DNA follows: TGTGCCAGCAGCGCCCGGGACAGGGCCCTCCAAGAGACCCAGTACTTC. Translated, it gives CASSARDRALQETQYF.